This T cell receptor beta chain originates from a study of regulatory T cells in long-lasting Graves disease. In building TCR beta libraries, iRepertoire HTBI primers were used together with Arm-PCR of CDR3 regions. TCRdb used MiXCR to reprocess the multiplex PCR reads, holding one entry per CDR3 protein. The sample lists about 460,000 distinct CDR3 sequences, about 15% occurring once. Study-wide results and limits: Thyroid tissue was not studied; only peripheral blood was. New patients shared 750 to 1,000 public clonotypes, and persistent patients shared more, with about 2,700.

The table lists this clonotype with many counts. What it recognizes is unknown. Trimming cost V 5 bases and J 0 bases, with 7 bases left between them. The CDR3 runs to 13 residues. Germline V gives CDR1 SNHLY, CDR2 FYNNEI. Indicated time point: newly diagnosed GD, antithyroid drugs for less than 3 months. Making the TCR library involved RNA that had been extracted from PBMCs. These data were also reused for a study on T cells in Graves' hyperthyroidism and ophthalmopathy. That paper states: The HTBI set primed first-round TCR CDR3 RT-PCR.

The sequencing here drew on peripheral blood mononuclear cells (PBMCs), taken at new diagnosis, from a patient treated with antithyroid drugs. The TCR was taken from a woman between 50 and 59 years old with Graves disease. The chain employs TRBV2 and TRBJ1-1; no definite D call. CDR3 DNA sequence: TGTGCCAGCAGTCTTATATTGAACACTGAAGCTTTCTTT. Protein product: CASSLILNTEAFF.